Below, one TCR beta chain is given with its context. The table lists this clone with a count of one. Its antigen target is currently unknown. Base qualities are not at hand, and no much larger clone is one base apart. Collaborating institutions collected whole blood in K2EDTA tubes following their own protocols. For TCRbeta analysis, collaborator samples were shipped as frozen whole blood, as isolated PBMCs, or as DNA extracted from either sample type. TCRbeta CDR3 regions were amplified from genomic DNA by means of the immunoSEQ Assay, a bias-controlled multiplex PCR. From the authors' description of their analysis: Nucleated cell counts per sample were estimated from amplification of reference gene primers within the assay. Sequence reads were collapsed and filtered to measure the absolute abundance of every unique TCRbeta CDR3 rearrangement. Productive Simpson clonality was computed per sample as the square root of Simpson's diversity index over productive rearrangements. Held by TCRdb, this immuneACCESS table contains in-frame sequences only and omits some clones. Under half of the omission traces to an unresolved V gene where checked; the cause of the rest is unknown. That table is the source of V, J and clone size, and D and trimming were worked out from the DNA. Here the sample has tens of thousands of clones; about 90% occur a single time. The ten largest account for 4.5% to 5.5% of the sample.

The data stem from a study of blood T cell repertoires in COVID-19 (dated by TCRdb to 2019 to 2021). Turning to the overall study: The collaborator samples originated in the United States, Italy and Spain and spanned the acute and convalescent phases of COVID-19. The material from the prospective study consisted of cDNA or gDNA derived from T cells, B-cell-depleted T cells, or PBMCs. Subjects who had been exposed to COVID-19, were actively infected with it, or had recovered from it provided the deeply sampled blood TCRbeta repertoires that made up the dataset. A freely available public database, intended as a resource for researchers studying the immune response to SARS-CoV-2, is where the repertoires were released. The samples were drawn from the first 160 participants of the ongoing ImmuneRACE study and from roughly 1,300 subjects provided by 6 global collaborators. Nearly every sample came with metadata listing a de-identified subject ID, COVID-19 status, age in years and sex. HLA class I and class II types, where available, came from metadata supplied by the sample provider rather than from assay-based typing.

The paper's findings and limits, for the study overall: The quantity of clinical and demographic metadata differed by source and by participant and was supplied without curation.

From the cysteine up to the phenylalanine, the CDR3 has a length of 16 residues. Left in the record is the CDR3 DNA by itself, 48 bases read in frame from the first base. V trim: 4 bases; J trim: 6 bases; unmatched bases: 10. Reading the germline V gene gives CDR1 MNHNS and CDR2 SASEGT. Material for sequencing was peripheral blood. Rearrangement joined TRBV6-1 to TRBJ2-2; 8 junctional bases match TRBD1. The sequence came from a human donor in a cohort sampled during active COVID-19. The CDR3: CASSAFGTGAPGELFF. DNA sequence: TGTGCCAGCAGTGCTTTCGGGACAGGAGCCCCCGGGGAGCTGTTTTTT.